This TCR beta chain derives from a study of blood T cell repertoires in COVID-19. Study at large: From the United States, Italy and Spain came samples of acute and convalescent COVID-19. T cells, B-cell-depleted T cells, or PBMCs provided the cDNA or gDNA that served as material.

V dropped 5 bases and J dropped 2 bases, with 12 bases sitting between them. The CDR3 is 14 amino acids. Germline CDR1 is SGHAT and CDR2 is FQNNGV. Original methodology: Amplification from reference gene primers served as the basis for estimated nucleated cell counts. The repertoire was sequenced with immunoSEQ multiplex PCR; TCRdb's copy has only in-frame clones and lacks some. V and J calls and clone size are as listed in that table; D and trimming were resolved from the DNA. The sample carries 400,000 to 500,000 clones, 86% recorded once. Sequencing was performed on peripheral blood. This chain joins TRBV11-2 and TRBJ2-5, with a tentative D call TRBD2 (6 bases). This clonotype originated in a woman aged 25-40 years with active or convalescent COVID-19. The CDR3 region has the DNA TGTGCCAGCAGCCCGGGACTCCTTCAAGAGACCCAGTACTTC. Translated, it gives CASSPGLLQETQYF.